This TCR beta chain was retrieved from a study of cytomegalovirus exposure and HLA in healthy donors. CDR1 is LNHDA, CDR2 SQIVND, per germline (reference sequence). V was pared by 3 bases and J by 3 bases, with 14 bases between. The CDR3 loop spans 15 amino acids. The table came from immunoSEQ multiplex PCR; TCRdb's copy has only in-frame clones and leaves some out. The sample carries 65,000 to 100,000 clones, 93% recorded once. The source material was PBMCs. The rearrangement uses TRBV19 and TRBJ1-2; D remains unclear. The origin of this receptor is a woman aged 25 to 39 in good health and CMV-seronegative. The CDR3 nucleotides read TGTGCCAGTAGTATTCGGGAAACGGGCTACTATGGCTACACCTTC. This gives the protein CASSIRETGYYGYTF. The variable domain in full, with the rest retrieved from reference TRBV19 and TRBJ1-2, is DGGITQSPKYLFRKEGQNVTLSCEQNLNHDAMYWYRQDPGQGLRLIYYSQIVNDFQKGDIAEGYSVSREKKESFPLTVTSAQKNPTAFYLCASSIRETGYYGYTFGSGTRLTVV.